The next 15 T cell receptor beta chains were all read from a single sample in a study of regulatory and conventional T cells in RAG deficiency. The table came from immunoSEQ multiplex PCR; TCRdb's copy has only in-frame clones and leaves some out. The table lists tens of thousands of clones, roughly 90% of them singletons. These sequences were also reported in another study, on regulatory T cells. That paper notes: The PCR used 52 TRBV and 13 TRBJ primers.

Sequencing used CD8+ T cells sorted from blood. All receptors come from a human donor in good health.

V gene TRBV7-2 combines with J gene TRBJ1-5; D may be TRBD1 (6 bases). This CDR3 region has 18 residues. Germline V gives CDR1 SGHTA, CDR2 FQGNSA. Trimming shortened V by 5 bases and J by 0 bases, and 20 bases separated the two germline ends. Here the CDR3 reads CASSPLEGDPYSNQPQHF. The DNA of the CDR3 is TGTGCCAGCAGCCCCCTCGAGGGGGACCCCTATAGCAATCAGCCCCAGCATTTT.

The chain is built from TRBV7-2 and TRBJ2-7; D gene unclear. The CDR3 sequence is 13 residues long. V was shortened by 1 base and J by 4 bases, with 8 bases between the two germline ends. Germline V gene data show CDR1 as SGHTA and CDR2 as FQGNSA. The CDR3 DNA is TGTGCCAGCAGCTTAGTCCCGGAGTACGAGCAGTACTTC. Translation: CASSLVPEYEQYF.

Comment on this clone: This same CDR3 is encoded by further DNA sequences in the sample. The chain carries TRBV5-1 and TRBJ2-5; D uncertain. V was clipped by 2 bases and J by 3 bases, with 2 bases between them. The CDR3 is 11 amino acids. CDR1 and CDR2 (germline): SGHRS, YFSETQ. The CDR3 DNA follows: TGCGCCAGCAGCTTCAAAGAGACCCAGTACTTC. Its translation: CASSFKETQYF.

The chain joins TRBV27 to TRBJ2-5; 10 bases are a match to TRBD2. From germline, CDR1 is MNHEY and CDR2 SMNVEV (reference sequence). J was trimmed by 2 bases and V by 6 bases; bases with no gene match: 3. This CDR3 has 14 amino acids. CDR3 sequence: CASRTSGPQETQYF. The DNA for the CDR3 is TGTGCCAGCAGGACTAGCGGGCCTCAAGAGACCCAGTACTTC.

This chain links TRBV7-9 with TRBJ2-2, with D unresolved. This CDR3 has 17 residues. In germline, CDR1 is SEHNR, CDR2 FQNEAQ (reference sequence). V gave up 2 bases and J gave up 7 bases, with 20 bases separating them. DNA for the CDR3: TGTGCCAGCAGCTTAAGAGTTCCGGGCAGCAAGGACGGGGAGCTGTTTTTT. This gives the protein CASSLRVPGSKDGELFF.

A word on this clone: This same CDR3 is encoded by further DNA sequences in the sample. J is TRBJ2-3 and V is TRBV6-1, with D hard to call. Germline-derived CDR1 and CDR2 are MNHNS and SASEGT. V dropped 1 base and J dropped 0 bases, with 5 bases sitting between them. The CDR3 covers 14 residues. In nucleotides, the CDR3 is TGTGCCAGCAGTGAAGGCCCCAGCACAGATACGCAGTATTTT. It is translated as CASSEGPSTDTQYF.

The rearrangement links TRBV4-1 to TRBJ2-3, with D unclear. The CDR3 is 14 amino acids. The V gene lost 4 bases and the J gene lost 6 bases, with 14 bases spanning the gap. In germline, CDR1 is MGHRA, CDR2 YSYEKL. CDR3 residues: CASSLSTAGDTQYF. DNA of the CDR3: TGCGCCAGCAGCCTCAGCACAGCCGGGGATACGCAGTATTTT.

The gene calls are TRBV6-1 and TRBJ2-5; D gene uncertain. The CDR3 has 11 amino acids. Germline CDR1 is MNHNS and CDR2 is SASEGT. The germline V and J ends were trimmed by 4 bases and 1 base, with 1 base remaining between them. The CDR3 reads CASSAQETQYF. DNA for the CDR3: TGTGCCAGCAGTGCCCAAGAGACCCAGTACTTC.

V gene TRBV27 combines with J gene TRBJ1-2; the D gene is possibly TRBD1 (5 bases). Per the germline V gene, CDR1 is MNHEY and CDR2 is SMNVEV (reference sequence). V was pared by 5 bases and J by 8 bases, with 18 bases between. The CDR3 covers 14 residues. The CDR3 sequence is CASSRNQGPNGYTF. For the CDR3, the DNA is TGTGCCAGCAGTCGTAATCAGGGTCCGAACGGCTACACCTTC.

The chain combines TRBV27 with TRBJ1-2; D gene ambiguous. The CDR3 extends over 12 amino acids. The ends were cut back, 4 bases at V and 3 bases at J, with 6 bases in the middle. Germline V gene lookup returns CDR1 MNHEY and CDR2 SMNVEV (reference sequence). CDR3 region: CASSSGYYGYTF. DNA of the CDR3: TGTGCCAGCAGTTCTGGGTACTATGGCTACACCTTC.

This sequence joins TRBV6-1 and TRBJ1-6; 7 nucleotides line up with TRBD1. V was clipped by 7 bases and J by 9 bases; unmatched bases: 6. Germline CDR1 and CDR2: MNHNS and SASEGT. The CDR3 is 13 residues long. The CDR3 sequence: CASTTGWSSPLHF. The CDR3 coding sequence is TGTGCCAGCACGACAGGGTGGTCTTCACCCCTCCACTTT.

On this clone itself: Other DNA sequences from this sample encode an identical CDR3 as well. The rearrangement links TRBV5-4 to TRBJ2-1, with 10 bases matching TRBD1. The germline V gene encodes CDR1 SGHNT and CDR2 YYREEE (reference sequence). The CDR3 runs to 15 residues. V dropped 2 bases and J dropped 4; count of bases not matched to a gene: 3. The CDR3 sequence is CASSFPGQGYNEQFF. The CDR3 nucleotides read TGTGCCAGCAGCTTTCCGGGACAGGGGTACAATGAGCAGTTCTTC.

J is TRBJ2-6 and V is TRBV27, with D unresolved. Trimming pared 7 bases from V and 9 bases from J, leaving 10 bases between. CDR3 size: 12 residues. CDR1 and CDR2 (germline): MNHEY, SMNVEV (reference sequence). The CDR3 region has the DNA TGTGCCAGCATGAGGACGGTCAACGTCCTGACTTTC. It yields the protein CASMRTVNVLTF.

The chain couples TRBV13 to TRBJ2-1, with D perhaps TRBD1 (6 bases). V lost 10 bases to trimming and J lost 2 bases, with 15 bases between them. From germline, CDR1 is PRHDT and CDR2 FYEKMQ (reference sequence). The CDR3 contains 14 residues. For the CDR3, the DNA is TGTGCCACTGAACAGGGCGCGACCTACAATGAGCAGTTCTTC. Encoded protein: CATEQGATYNEQFF.

For this clone: The junction does not match germline at one end; this may be a read error. The gene calls are TRBV7-7 and TRBJ2-3, with a weak D call TRBD1 (5 bases). The CDR3 length is 13 residues. The germline V gene encodes CDR1 SSHAT and CDR2 FNYEAQ (reference sequence). The DNA for the CDR3 is TGTGCTAGCAGCAATCCAGGGCAAGATACGCAGTATTTT. It specifies CASSNPGQDTQYF.